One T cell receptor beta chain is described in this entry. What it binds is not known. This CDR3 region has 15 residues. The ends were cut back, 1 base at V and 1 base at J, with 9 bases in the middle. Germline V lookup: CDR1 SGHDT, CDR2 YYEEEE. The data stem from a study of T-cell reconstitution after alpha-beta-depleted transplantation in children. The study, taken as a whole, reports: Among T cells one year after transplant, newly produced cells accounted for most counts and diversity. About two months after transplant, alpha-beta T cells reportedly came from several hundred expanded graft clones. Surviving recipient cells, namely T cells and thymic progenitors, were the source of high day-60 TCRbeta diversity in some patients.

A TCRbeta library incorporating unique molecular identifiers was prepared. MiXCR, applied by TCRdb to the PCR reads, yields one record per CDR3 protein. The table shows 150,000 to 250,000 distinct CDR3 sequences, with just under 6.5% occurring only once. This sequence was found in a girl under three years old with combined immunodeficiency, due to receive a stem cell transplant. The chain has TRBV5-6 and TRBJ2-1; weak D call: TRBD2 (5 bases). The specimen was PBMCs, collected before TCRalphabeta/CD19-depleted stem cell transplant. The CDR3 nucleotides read TGTGCCAGCAGCTTGCGTCCGGGATCCTACAATGAGCAGTTCTTC. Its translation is CASSLRPGSYNEQFF.